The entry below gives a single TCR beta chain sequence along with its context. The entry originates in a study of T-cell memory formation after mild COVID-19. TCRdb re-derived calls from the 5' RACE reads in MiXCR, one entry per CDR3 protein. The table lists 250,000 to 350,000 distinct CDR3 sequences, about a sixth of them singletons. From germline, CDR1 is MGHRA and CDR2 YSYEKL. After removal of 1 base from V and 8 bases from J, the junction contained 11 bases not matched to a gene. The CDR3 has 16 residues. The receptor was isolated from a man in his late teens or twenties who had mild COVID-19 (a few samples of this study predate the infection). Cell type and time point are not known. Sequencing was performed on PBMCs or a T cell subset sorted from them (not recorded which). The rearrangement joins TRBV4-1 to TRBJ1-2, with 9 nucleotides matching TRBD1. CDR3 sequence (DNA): TGCGCCAGCAGCCAAGGGGGACAGGGTAAGGTCGAAGGCTACACCTTC. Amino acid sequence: CASSQGGQGKVEGYTF.